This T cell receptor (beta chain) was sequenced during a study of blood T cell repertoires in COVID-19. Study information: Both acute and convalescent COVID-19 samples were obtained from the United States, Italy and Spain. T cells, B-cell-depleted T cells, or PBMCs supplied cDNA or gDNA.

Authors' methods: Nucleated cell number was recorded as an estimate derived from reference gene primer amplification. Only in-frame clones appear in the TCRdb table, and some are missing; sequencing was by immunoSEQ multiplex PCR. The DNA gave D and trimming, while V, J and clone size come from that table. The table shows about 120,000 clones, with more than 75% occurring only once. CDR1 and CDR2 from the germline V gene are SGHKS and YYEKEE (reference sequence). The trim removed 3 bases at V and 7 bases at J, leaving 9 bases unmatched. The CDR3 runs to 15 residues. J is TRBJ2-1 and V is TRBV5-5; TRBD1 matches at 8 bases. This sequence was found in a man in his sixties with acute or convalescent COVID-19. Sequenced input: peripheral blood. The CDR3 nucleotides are TGTGCCAGCAGCTCGGACACATGGGACAGGAATGAGCAGTTCTTC. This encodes CASSSDTWDRNEQFF.